This paragraph covers one T cell receptor beta chain sequence. The antigen remains undetermined. Libraries were prepared by immunoSEQ multiplex PCR; TCRdb keeps only in-frame clonotypes and omits some of them. Of 2 million to 2.5 million clones in the sample, 85% to 95% were seen once. The data derive from a study of shared clonotypes between healthy human individuals. Study-level information: A donor's plate count was three for CD4 naive and three for CD4 memory; CD8 naive had two and CD8 memory one. Study findings and constraints: Sharing across four donors was seen in 4% to 6.5% of naive CD4 clonotypes. Genetic and exposure-history diversity was limited by the few donors. Relative to clonotypes present in all four donors, those not shared had lower generation probabilities.

V trimming: 0 bases; J trimming: 1 base; junction bases outside the gene matches: 9. CDR1 is SGHRS and CDR2 is YFSETQ in the germline V gene. The CDR3 covers 18 residues. Specimen: naive CD4+ T cells from PBMCs. Subset defined: CD45RA+ positively selected. This receptor was identified in a man aged 18-30 years in good health. Some clones in this sample may be carry-over from other donors' samples. This chain uses TRBV5-1 with TRBJ1-5; TRBD1 agrees at 8 bases. Here the CDR3 DNA reads TGCGCCAGCAGCTTGGTGTCAGGGGGCCCTCGGAGCAATCAGCCCCAGCATTTT. Translating gives CASSLVSGGPRSNQPQHF.